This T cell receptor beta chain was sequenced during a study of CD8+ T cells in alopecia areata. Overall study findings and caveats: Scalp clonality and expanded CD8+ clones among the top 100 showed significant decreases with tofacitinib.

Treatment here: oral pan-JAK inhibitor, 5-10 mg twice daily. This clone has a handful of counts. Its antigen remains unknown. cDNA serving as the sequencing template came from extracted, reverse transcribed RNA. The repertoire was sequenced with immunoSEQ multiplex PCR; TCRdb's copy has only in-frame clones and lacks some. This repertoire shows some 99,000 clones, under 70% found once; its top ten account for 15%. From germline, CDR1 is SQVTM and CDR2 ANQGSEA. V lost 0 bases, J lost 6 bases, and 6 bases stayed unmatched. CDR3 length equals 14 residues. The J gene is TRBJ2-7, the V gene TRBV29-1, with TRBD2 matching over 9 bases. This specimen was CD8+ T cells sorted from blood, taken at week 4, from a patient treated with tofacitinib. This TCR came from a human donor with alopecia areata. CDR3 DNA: TGCAGCGTTGAAGAGGGTAGCGGGGGAGGCGAGCAGTACTTC. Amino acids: CSVEEGSGGGEQYF.